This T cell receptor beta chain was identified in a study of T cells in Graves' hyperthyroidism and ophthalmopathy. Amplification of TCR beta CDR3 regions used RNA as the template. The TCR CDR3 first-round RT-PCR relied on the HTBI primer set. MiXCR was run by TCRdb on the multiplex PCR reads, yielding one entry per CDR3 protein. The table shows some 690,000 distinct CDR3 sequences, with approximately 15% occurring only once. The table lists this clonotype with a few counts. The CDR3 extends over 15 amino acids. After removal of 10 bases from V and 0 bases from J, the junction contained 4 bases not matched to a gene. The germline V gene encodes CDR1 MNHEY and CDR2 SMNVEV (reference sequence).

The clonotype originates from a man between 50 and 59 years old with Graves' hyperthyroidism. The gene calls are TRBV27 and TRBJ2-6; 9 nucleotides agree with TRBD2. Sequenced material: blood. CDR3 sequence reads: CAIGTSSSGANVLTF. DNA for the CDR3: TGTGCCATCGGGACTAGCAGCTCTGGGGCCAACGTCCTGACTTTC.